These 24 T cell receptor beta chains originate from one sample sequenced in a study of cytomegalovirus exposure and HLA in healthy donors. PCR used 60 Vbeta primers and 13 Jbeta primers. The method was immunoSEQ multiplex PCR; TCRdb's version includes in-frame clones alone and lacks a portion of them. The repertoire holds some 90,000 clones, with about 77% as singletons. Sequenced input: PBMCs. These receptors all stem from a male donor in good health and CMV-seropositive.

The chain has TRBV20-1 and TRBJ2-7; D is possibly TRBD1 (5 bases). The CDR3 sequence is 11 residues long. Germline V gives CDR1 DFQATT, CDR2 SNEGSKA (reference sequence). The V gene lost 3 bases and the J gene lost 6 bases, with 9 bases spanning the gap. CDR3 DNA sequence: TGCAGTGCTAGGGGCCAGGGCGAGCAGTACTTC. It yields the protein CSARGQGEQYF.

The chain employs TRBV5-6 and TRBJ1-6; TRBD1 might be the D (5 bases). The V gene's germline CDR1 is SGHDT and CDR2 YYEEEE. The V end was cut by 5 bases, the J end by 7 bases, with 13 bases between. The CDR3 is made up of 14 amino acids. DNA for the CDR3: TGTGCCAGCAGTACGGGACTCCTAAATTCACCCCTCCACTTT. It encodes CASSTGLLNSPLHF.

V and J are TRBV30 and TRBJ1-3; D gene unclear. This CDR3 region has 15 residues. Germline values: CDR1 GTSNPN, CDR2 SVGIG (reference sequence). Trimming left V 1 base short and J 0 bases short, with 10 bases between. The CDR3 bases are TGTGCCTGGAGTGGGGTAGACTACTCTGGAAACACCATATATTTT. This gives the protein CAWSGVDYSGNTIYF.

The V and J genes are TRBV4-1 and TRBJ2-4; 8 nucleotides agree with TRBD2. Per the germline V gene, CDR1 is MGHRA and CDR2 is YSYEKL. V was pared by 1 base and J by 8 bases, with 13 bases of the junction left unmatched. This CDR3 region has 17 residues. CDR3 in amino acids: CASSQVFAGGGGDIQYF. The CDR3 DNA is TGCGCCAGCAGCCAAGTCTTTGCGGGAGGCGGTGGGGACATTCAGTACTTC.

The J gene is TRBJ2-3, the V gene TRBV9; D might be TRBD1 (5 bases). V was trimmed by 4 bases and J by 2 bases, leaving 14 bases between them. There are 15 residues in the CDR3. Germline V gene lookup returns CDR1 SGDLS and CDR2 YYNGEE. The DNA of the CDR3 is TGTGCCAGCAGCTTAGACCAGGACAACACAGATACGCAGTATTTT. Protein product: CASSLDQDNTDTQYF.

The V call is TRBV6-1, the J call TRBJ2-7, with D possibly matching TRBD1 (7 bases). CDR3 length: 14 residues. From germline, CDR1 is MNHNS and CDR2 SASEGT. Trimming stripped 8 bases from V and 2 bases from J, with 16 bases between. The CDR3 reads CASRGGDSTYEQYF. CDR3 bases: TGTGCCAGCCGCGGAGGGGACAGCACCTACGAGCAGTACTTC.

The chain is built from TRBV5-1 and TRBJ2-7; 7 bases fit TRBD2. The germline CDR1 and CDR2 sequences are SGHRS and YFSETQ. V trimming: 0 bases; J trimming: 1 base; junction bases outside the gene matches: 4. The CDR3 is made up of 15 amino acids. The CDR3 protein is CASSLGRGGSYEQYF. CDR3 in DNA: TGCGCCAGCAGCTTGGGACGGGGAGGGTCCTACGAGCAGTACTTC.

The chain joins TRBV6-1 to TRBJ1-3, with D possibly TRBD1 on 6 matching bases. Germline V gene data show CDR1 as MNHNS and CDR2 as SASEGT. This CDR3 has 15 amino acids. The V and J ends lost 3 bases and 0 bases respectively, with 9 bases between them. The CDR3 region is CASSERQDSGNTIYF. CDR3 coding DNA: TGTGCCAGCAGTGAGCGACAGGACTCTGGAAACACCATATATTTT.

The chain joins TRBV5-8 to TRBJ2-7; D remains unclear. The germline V gene encodes CDR1 SGHTS and CDR2 YDEGEE. The CDR3 runs 15 residues. V lost 3 bases to trimming and J lost 3 bases, with 16 bases between them. CDR3 region: CASSSDGFFFYEQYF. The CDR3, as DNA: TGTGCCAGCAGCTCCGACGGGTTTTTCTTCTACGAGCAGTACTTC.

This clone was detected a few times. The genes are TRBV7-6 and TRBJ1-5; TRBD1 agrees at 8 bases. The CDR3 has 14 residues. Germline trimming cut 4 bases from V and 2 bases from J; bases unmatched to any gene: 1. CDR1 is SGHVS, CDR2 FNYEAQ, per germline. This chain's CDR3 is CASSSGQGNQPQHF. CDR3 DNA sequence: TGTGCCAGCAGCTCGGGACAGGGCAATCAGCCCCAGCATTTT.

The genes are TRBV27 and TRBJ2-2; TRBD1 matches at 9 bases. Germline CDR1 is MNHEY and CDR2 is SMNVEV (reference sequence). J lost 4 bases, V lost 3 bases, and 15 bases had no gene match. The CDR3 extends over 19 amino acids. CDR3 bases: TGTGCCAGCAGTTTCATCCGACCCCCCGGGACAGGGTTCACCGGGGAGCTGTTTTTT. It specifies CASSFIRPPGTGFTGELFF.

The V gene is TRBV5-5, the J gene TRBJ2-3; a weak D match, TRBD2 (5 bases). CDR3 size: 15 residues. V lost 1 base and J lost 7, with 16 bases in between. CDR1 SGHKS and CDR2 YYEKEE come from the germline V gene (reference sequence). This CDR3 is CASSLMGSKGHTQYF. CDR3 DNA: TGTGCCAGCAGCTTGATGGGGAGTAAAGGTCATACGCAGTATTTT. The whole variable domain, remainder taken from reference TRBV5-5 and TRBJ2-3, is DAGVTQSPTHLIKTRGQQVTLRCSPISGHKSVSWYQQVLGQGPQFIFQYYEKEERGRGNFPDRFSARQFPNYSSELNVNALLLGDSALYLCASSLMGSKGHTQYFGPGTRLTVL.

The V and J genes are TRBV6-5 and TRBJ1-1; D gene uncertain. The CDR3 is 14 amino acids. Germline-derived CDR1 and CDR2 are MNHEY and SVGAGI. V lost 2 bases to trimming and J lost 5 bases, with 12 bases between them. The CDR3 reads CASSYERLWTEAFF. The CDR3 DNA follows: TGTGCCAGCAGTTACGAGAGACTTTGGACTGAAGCTTTCTTT.

With respect to this clone: An end of the junction differs from the germline gene, which may be a read error. The chain recombines TRBV6-1 with TRBJ2-7; 8 nucleotides align to TRBD2. Germline V gene sequence: CDR1 MNHNS, CDR2 SASEGT. There are 16 residues in the CDR3. This chain's CDR3 is CASSQALAGSLYEQYF. Here the CDR3 DNA reads TGTGCCAGCAGTCAAGCTTTAGCGGGGTCCCTCTACGAGCAGTACTTC.

The chain has TRBV7-2 and TRBJ1-2, with D perhaps TRBD1 (5 bases). Trimming stripped 4 bases from V and 4 bases from J, with 19 bases between. CDR1 is SGHTA and CDR2 is FQGNSA in the germline V gene. This CDR3 spans 16 amino acids. The CDR3 sequence is CASSSRGGGEGYGYTF. CDR3 sequence (DNA): TGTGCCAGCAGCTCCCGCGGCGGGGGGGAGGGCTATGGCTACACCTTC.

V usage is TRBV19 and J usage is TRBJ2-7, with a possible D match to TRBD2 (6 bases). CDR1 is LNHDA and CDR2 is SQIVND in the germline V gene (reference sequence). Trimming pared 6 bases from V and 7 bases from J, leaving 13 bases between. The CDR3 is 12 residues long. The CDR3 DNA sequence: TGTGCCAGTAGCTTTAACGGAGGGGAGCAGTACTTC. Protein: CASSFNGGEQYF.

The V gene is TRBV6-5, the J gene TRBJ1-6, with 10 bases lining up with TRBD1. The ends lost 5 bases at V and 7 bases at J; junction bases unmatched: 2. The CDR3 totals 14 residues. Germline assignment: CDR1 MNHEY and CDR2 SVGAGI. CDR3 in amino acids: CASSRTGGNSPLHF. The CDR3 region has the DNA TGTGCCAGCAGTAGGACAGGGGGAAATTCACCCCTCCACTTT.

The V gene is TRBV5-6, the J gene TRBJ2-5, with D possibly being TRBD1 (5 bases). With 1 base removed from V and 5 bases from J, the gap between germline ends came to 9 bases. CDR3 length: 13 residues. CDR1 is SGHDT, CDR2 YYEEEE, per germline. DNA for the CDR3: TGTGCCAGCAGCTTGAGCAGGGTTGAGACCCAGTACTTC. It yields the protein CASSLSRVETQYF.

In this sample, this clone turned up a few times. The chain has TRBV27 and TRBJ1-5; TRBD1 agrees at 8 bases. The CDR3 totals 18 residues. Trimming took 2 bases from V and 0 from J; bases not matched to a gene: 9. Per the germline V gene, CDR1 is MNHEY and CDR2 is SMNVEV (reference sequence). The CDR3 spells CASSLGPNRGSSNQPQHF. For the CDR3, the DNA is TGTGCCAGCAGTTTAGGCCCCAACAGGGGGAGTAGCAATCAGCCCCAGCATTTT.

The chain links TRBV7-9 to TRBJ1-1, with D tentatively TRBD1 (5 bases). V shed 5 bases and J shed 5 bases, with 15 bases lying between them. Germline V gives CDR1 SEHNR, CDR2 FQNEAQ (reference sequence). The CDR3 sequence is 14 residues long. Here the CDR3 DNA reads TGTGCCAGCAGCCCCGCGGGGGGGGGAACTGAAGCTTTCTTT. Translated, it gives CASSPAGGGTEAFF.

This chain uses TRBV27 with TRBJ1-4; D is perhaps TRBD1 (5 bases). V was shortened by 4 bases and J by 13 bases, with 13 bases between the two germline ends. The CDR3 covers 12 residues. Germline CDR1 and CDR2: MNHEY and SMNVEV (reference sequence). The CDR3 nucleotides read TGTGCCAGCAGTTCTGGCGGGGACTCACTGTTTTTT. This codes for CASSSGGDSLFF.

This clone was picked up one time. V gene TRBV7-3 combines with J gene TRBJ1-3; D is perhaps TRBD1 (5 bases). The CDR3 loop spans 14 amino acids. Trimming removed 6 bases from V and 2 bases from J, with 11 bases in between. The V gene's germline CDR1 is SGHTA and CDR2 FQGTGA. In nucleotides, the CDR3 is TGTGCCAGCAGGGACAATCTTGCTGGAAACACCATATATTTT. Protein product: CASRDNLAGNTIYF.

The chain links TRBV18 to TRBJ2-5; TRBD2 aligns across 8 bases. V was clipped by 5 bases and J by 3 bases; unmatched bases: 5. Germline CDR1 is KGHSH and CDR2 is LQKENI. The CDR3 has 14 residues. DNA of the CDR3: TGTGCCAGCTCAAGTGAACTAGCGGAAGAGACCCAGTACTTC. Amino acid sequence: CASSSELAEETQYF.

The rearrangement uses TRBV28 and TRBJ2-7, with D tentatively TRBD2 (6 bases). Deletions cut 7 bases from V and 6 bases from J, with 13 bases between. The CDR3 is 12 amino acids. Per the germline V gene, CDR1 is MDHEN and CDR2 is SYDVKM. This CDR3 is CASTGGNGEQYF. The CDR3 DNA sequence: TGTGCCAGCACCGGAGGGAATGGCGAGCAGTACTTC.